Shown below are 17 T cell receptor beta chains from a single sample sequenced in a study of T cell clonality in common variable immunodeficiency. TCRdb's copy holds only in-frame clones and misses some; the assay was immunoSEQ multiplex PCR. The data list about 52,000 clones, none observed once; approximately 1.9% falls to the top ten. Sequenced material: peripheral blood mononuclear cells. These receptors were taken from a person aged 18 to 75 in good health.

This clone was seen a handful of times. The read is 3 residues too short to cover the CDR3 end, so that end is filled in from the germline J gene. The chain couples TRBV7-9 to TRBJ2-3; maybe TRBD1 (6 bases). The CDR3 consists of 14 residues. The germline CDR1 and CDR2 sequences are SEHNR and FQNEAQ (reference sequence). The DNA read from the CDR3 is TGTGCCAGCAGCTTATCAGGGGCCCAAGAGACG. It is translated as CASSLSGAQET. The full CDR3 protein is CASSLSGAQETQYF.

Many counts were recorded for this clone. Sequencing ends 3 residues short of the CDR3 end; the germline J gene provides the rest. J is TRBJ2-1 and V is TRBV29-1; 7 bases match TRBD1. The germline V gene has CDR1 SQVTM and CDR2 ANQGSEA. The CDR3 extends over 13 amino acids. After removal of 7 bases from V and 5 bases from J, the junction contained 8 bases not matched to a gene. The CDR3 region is CSALTGPNNEQFF. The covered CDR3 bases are TGCAGCGCTCTGACAGGGCCAAACAATGAG.

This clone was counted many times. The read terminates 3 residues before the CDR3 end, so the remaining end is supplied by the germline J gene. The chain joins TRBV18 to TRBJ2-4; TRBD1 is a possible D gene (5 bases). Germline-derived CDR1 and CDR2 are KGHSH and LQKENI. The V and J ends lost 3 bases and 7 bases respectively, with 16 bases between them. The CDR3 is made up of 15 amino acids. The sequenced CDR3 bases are TGTGCCAGCTCACCGCAGGGTACCTCCGGGAACATT. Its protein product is CASSPQGTSGNI. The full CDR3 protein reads CASSPQGTSGNIQYF.

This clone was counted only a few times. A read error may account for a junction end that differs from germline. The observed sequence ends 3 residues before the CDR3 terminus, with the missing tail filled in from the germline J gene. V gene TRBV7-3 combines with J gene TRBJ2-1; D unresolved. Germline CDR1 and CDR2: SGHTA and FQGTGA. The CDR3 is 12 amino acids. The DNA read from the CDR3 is TGTGCCGGCAGCAACATAAACAATGAG. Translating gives CAGSNINNE. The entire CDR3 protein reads CAGSNINNEQFF. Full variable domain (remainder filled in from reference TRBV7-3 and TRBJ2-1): GAGVSQTPSNKVTEKGKYVELRCDPISGHTALYWYRQSLGQGPEFLIYFQGTGAADDSGLPNDRFFAVRPEGSVSTLKIQRTERGDSAVYLCAGSNINNEQFFGPGTRLTVL.

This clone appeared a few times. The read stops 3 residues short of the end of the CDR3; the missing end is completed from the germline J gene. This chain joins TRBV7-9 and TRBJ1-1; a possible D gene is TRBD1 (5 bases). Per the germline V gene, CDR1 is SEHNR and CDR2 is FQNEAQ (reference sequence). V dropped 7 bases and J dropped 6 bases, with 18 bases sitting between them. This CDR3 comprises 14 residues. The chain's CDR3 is CASTPPGVRAEAFF. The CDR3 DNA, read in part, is TGTGCCAGCACCCCACCCGGCGTCAGGGCTGAA.

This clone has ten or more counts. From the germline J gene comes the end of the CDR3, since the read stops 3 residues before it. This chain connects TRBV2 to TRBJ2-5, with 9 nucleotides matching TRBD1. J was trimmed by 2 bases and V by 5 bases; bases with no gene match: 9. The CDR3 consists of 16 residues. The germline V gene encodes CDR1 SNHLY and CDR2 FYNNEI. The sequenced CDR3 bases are TGTGCCAGCAGTCCCGCCGGGACAGGGACACAAGAGACC. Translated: CASSPAGTGTQET. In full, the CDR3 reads CASSPAGTGTQETQYF.

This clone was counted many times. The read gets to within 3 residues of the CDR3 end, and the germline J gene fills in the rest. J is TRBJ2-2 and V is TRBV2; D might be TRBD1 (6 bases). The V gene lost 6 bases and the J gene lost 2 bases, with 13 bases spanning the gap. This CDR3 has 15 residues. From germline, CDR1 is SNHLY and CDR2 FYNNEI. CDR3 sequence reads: CASSPDRFNTGELFF. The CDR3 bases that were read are TGTGCCAGCAGCCCGGACAGATTTAACACCGGGGAG.

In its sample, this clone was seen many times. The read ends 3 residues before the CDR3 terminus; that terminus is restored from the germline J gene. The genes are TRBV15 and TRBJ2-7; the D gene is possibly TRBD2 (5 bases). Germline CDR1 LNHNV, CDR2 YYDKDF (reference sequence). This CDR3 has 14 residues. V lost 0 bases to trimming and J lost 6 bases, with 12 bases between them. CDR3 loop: CATSRDSGMSEQYF. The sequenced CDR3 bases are TGTGCCACCAGCAGAGACTCGGGGATGAGCGAG.

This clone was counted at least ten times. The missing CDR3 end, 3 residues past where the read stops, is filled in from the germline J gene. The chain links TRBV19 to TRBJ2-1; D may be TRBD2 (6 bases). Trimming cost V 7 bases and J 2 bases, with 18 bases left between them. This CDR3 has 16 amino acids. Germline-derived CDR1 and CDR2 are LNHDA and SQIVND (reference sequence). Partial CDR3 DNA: TGTGCCAGTAACCCCGGGGGTGGGACTGCCTACAATGAG. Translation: CASNPGGGTAYNE. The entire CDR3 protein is CASNPGGGTAYNEQFF.

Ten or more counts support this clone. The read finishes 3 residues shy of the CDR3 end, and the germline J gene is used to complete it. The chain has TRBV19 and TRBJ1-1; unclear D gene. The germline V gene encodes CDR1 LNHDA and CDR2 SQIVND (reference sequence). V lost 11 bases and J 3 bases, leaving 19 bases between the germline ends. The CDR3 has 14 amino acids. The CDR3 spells CARGDEGLDTEAFF. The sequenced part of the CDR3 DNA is TGTGCCCGGGGTGATGAGGGTTTGGACACTGAA.

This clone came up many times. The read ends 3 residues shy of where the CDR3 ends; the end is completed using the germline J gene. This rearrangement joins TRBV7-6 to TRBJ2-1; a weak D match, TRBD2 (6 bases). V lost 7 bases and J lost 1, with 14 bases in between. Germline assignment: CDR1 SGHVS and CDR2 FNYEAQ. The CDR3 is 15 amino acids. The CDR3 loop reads CASNSEGLSYNEQFF. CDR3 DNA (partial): TGTGCCAGCAACTCGGAGGGTCTATCCTACAATGAG.

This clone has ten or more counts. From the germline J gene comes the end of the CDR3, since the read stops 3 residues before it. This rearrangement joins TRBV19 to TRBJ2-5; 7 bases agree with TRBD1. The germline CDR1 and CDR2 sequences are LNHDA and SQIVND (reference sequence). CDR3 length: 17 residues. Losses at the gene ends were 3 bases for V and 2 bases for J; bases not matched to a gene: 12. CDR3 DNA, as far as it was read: TGTGCCAGTAGTATCACACAGGGGCCCGGCCTTCAAGAGACC. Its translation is CASSITQGPGLQET. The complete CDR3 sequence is CASSITQGPGLQETQYF. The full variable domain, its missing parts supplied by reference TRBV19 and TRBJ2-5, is DGGITQSPKYLFRKEGQNVTLSCEQNLNHDAMYWYRQDPGQGLRLIYYSQIVNDFQKGDIAEGYSVSREKKESFPLTVTSAQKNPTAFYLCASSITQGPGLQETQYFGPGTRLLVL.

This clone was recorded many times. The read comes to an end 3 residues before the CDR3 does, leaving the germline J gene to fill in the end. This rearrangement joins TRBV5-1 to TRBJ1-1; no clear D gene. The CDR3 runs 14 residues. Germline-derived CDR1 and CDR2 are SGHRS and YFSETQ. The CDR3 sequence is CASSPIQKGLQAFF. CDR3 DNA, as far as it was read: TGCGCCAGCAGTCCAATACAGAAGGGTCTCCAA.

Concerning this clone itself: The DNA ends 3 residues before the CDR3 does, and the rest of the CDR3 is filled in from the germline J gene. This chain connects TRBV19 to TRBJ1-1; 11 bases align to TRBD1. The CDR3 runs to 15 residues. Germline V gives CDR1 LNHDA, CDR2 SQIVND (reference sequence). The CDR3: CSSGTGGPLNTEAFF. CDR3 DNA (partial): TGTTCCTCCGGGACAGGGGGGCCCTTGAACACTGAA.

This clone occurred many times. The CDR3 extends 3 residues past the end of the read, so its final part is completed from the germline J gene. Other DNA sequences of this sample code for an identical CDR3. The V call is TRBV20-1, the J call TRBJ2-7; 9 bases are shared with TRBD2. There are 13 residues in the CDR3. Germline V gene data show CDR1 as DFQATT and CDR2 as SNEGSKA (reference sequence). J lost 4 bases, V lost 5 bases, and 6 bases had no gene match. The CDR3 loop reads CSAPGLAGYEQYF. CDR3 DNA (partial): TGCAGTGCTCCCGGCCTAGCGGGATACGAG.

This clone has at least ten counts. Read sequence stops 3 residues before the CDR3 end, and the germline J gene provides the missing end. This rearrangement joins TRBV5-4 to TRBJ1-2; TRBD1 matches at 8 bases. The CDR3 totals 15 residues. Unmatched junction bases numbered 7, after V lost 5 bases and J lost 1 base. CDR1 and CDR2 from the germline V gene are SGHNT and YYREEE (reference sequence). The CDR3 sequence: CASRPGQGGNYGYTF. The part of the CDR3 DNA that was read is TGTGCCAGCAGACCCGGACAGGGAGGTAACTATGGC.

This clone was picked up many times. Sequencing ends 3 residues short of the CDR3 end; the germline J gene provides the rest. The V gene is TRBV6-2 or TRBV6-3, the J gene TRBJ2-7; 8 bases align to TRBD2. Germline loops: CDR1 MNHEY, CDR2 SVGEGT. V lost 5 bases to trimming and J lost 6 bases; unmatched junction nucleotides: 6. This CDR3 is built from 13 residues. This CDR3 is CASSTGLGGEQYF. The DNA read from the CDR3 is TGTGCCAGCAGTACGGGACTAGGCGGCGAG.